This T cell receptor (beta chain) was captured by sequencing in a study of cytomegalovirus exposure and HLA in healthy donors. The CDR3 covers 14 residues. Germline-derived CDR1 and CDR2 are SGHVS and FNYEAQ. With 1 base removed from V and 8 bases from J, the gap between germline ends came to 14 bases. Amplification used 60 Vbeta primers and 13 Jbeta primers. Clones were sequenced by immunoSEQ multiplex PCR, and TCRdb holds only the in-frame ones, with some missing. The repertoire holds about 200,000 clones, with more than 75% as singletons. The donors were healthy bone marrow donors. This clonotype originated in a male donor in good health and CMV-seronegative. Sequenced sample: PBMCs. The chain recombines TRBV7-6 with TRBJ1-1; D gene unclear. CDR3 region: CASSLDTQSPEAFF. The CDR3 DNA reads as TGTGCCAGCAGCTTAGATACACAGTCCCCCGAAGCTTTCTTT.